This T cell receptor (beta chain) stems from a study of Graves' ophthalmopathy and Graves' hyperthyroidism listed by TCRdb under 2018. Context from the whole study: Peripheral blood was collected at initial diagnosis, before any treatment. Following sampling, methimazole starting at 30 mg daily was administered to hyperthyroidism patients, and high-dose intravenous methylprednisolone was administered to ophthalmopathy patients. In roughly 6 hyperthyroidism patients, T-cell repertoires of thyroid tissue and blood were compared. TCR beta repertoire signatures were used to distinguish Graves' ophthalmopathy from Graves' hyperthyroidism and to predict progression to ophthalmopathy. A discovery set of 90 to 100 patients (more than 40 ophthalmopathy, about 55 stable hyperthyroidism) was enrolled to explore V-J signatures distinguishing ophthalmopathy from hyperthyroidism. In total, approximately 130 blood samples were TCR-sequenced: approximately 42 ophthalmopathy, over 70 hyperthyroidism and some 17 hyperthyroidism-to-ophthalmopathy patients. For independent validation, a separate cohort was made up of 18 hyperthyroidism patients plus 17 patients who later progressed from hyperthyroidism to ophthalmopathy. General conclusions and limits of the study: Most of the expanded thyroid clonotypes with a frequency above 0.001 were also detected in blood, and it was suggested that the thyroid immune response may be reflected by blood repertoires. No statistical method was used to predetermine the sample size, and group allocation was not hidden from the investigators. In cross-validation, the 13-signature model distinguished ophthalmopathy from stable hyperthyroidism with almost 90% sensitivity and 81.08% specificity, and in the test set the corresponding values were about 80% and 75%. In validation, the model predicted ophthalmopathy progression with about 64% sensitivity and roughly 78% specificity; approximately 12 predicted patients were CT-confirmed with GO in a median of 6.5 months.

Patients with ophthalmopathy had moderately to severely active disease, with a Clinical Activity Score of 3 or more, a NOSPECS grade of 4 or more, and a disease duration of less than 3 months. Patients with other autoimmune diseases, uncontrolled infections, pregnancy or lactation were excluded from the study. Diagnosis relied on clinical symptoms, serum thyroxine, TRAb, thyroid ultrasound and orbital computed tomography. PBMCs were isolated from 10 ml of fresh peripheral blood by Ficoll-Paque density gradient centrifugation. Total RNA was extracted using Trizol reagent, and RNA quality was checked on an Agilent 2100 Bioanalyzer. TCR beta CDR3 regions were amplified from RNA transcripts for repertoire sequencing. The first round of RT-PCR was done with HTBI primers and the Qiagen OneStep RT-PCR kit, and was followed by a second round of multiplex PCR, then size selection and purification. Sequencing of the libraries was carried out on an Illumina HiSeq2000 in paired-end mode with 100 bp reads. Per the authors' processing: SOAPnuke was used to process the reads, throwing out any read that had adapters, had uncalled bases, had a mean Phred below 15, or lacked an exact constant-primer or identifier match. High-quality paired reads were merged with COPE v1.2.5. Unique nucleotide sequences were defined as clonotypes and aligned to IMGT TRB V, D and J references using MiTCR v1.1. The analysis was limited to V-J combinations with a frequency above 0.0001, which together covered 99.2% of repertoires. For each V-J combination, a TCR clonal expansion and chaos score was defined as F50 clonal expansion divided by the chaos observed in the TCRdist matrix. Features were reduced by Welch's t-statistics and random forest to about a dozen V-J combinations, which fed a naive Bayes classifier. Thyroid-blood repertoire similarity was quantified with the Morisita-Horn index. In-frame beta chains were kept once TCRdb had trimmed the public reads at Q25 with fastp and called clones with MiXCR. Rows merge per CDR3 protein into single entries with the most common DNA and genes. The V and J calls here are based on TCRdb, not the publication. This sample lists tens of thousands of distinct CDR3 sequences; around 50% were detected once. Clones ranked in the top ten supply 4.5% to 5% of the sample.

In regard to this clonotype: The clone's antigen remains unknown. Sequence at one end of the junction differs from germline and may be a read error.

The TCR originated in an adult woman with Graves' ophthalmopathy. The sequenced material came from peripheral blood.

The DNA sequence reads TGTACCAGCAGCCCTGATAGAAGTAGCGCAGATACGCAGTATTTT. Its protein reads: CTSSPDRSSADTQYF. The rearrangement combines TRBV7-3 with TRBJ2-3; TRBD2 might be the D gene, on 5 matching bases. The germline V gene supplies CDR1 SGHTA and CDR2 FQGTGA. Counted from cysteine to phenylalanine, this CDR3 has 15 amino acids. Here the CDR3 DNA is all that survives: 45 bases in frame from base 1.